These T cell receptor beta chains were read from a single sample in a study of T cell responses to AZD1222 COVID-19 vaccine. Using immunoSEQ multiplex PCR, the repertoire was profiled, and TCRdb retains in-frame clones only, with some absent. The sample contains more than 65,000 clones, about 90% of which appear only once. The input for sequencing was peripheral blood, taken on day 0 of AZD1222 vaccination. The receptors shown here come from an adult in good health. CDR3s include the opening cysteine and the closing phenylalanine or tryptophan. The D gene is left open where the match is weak. Rows may omit the clone size; those that give it use once, few, many or a size class.

j_gene: TRBJ1-4; v_gene: TRBV6-5; abundance: .; d_gene: .; CDR3nt: TGTGCCAGCAGCCCCGGACTTGCAACTAATGAAAAACTGTTTTTT; CDR3aa: CASSPGLATNEKLFF
j_gene: TRBJ1-2; v_gene: TRBV6-1; abundance: .; d_gene: .; CDR3nt: TGTGCCAGCAGTGAACCCGACTATGGCTACACCTTC; CDR3aa: CASSEPDYGYTF
j_gene: TRBJ2-5; v_gene: TRBV5-8; abundance: .; d_gene: TRBD1; CDR3nt: TGTGCCAGCAGCAAGGGACAGGTGGAGACCCAGTACTTC; CDR3aa: CASSKGQVETQYF
j_gene: TRBJ2-1; v_gene: TRBV10-2; abundance: .; d_gene: .; CDR3nt: TGCGCCAGCACTTGGGGAAACAATGAGCAGTTCTTC; CDR3aa: CASTWGNNEQFF
j_gene: TRBJ1-6; v_gene: TRBV27; abundance: .; d_gene: .; CDR3nt: TGTGCCAGCAGTCCCGGGAATAATTCACCCCTCCACTTT; CDR3aa: CASSPGNNSPLHF
j_gene: TRBJ1-2; v_gene: TRBV5-6; abundance: .; d_gene: .; CDR3nt: TGTGCCAGCAGCTTGGGACAGGTTTCTTCCTTAGGCTACACCTTC; CDR3aa: CASSLGQVSSLGYTF
j_gene: TRBJ1-3; v_gene: TRBV7-6; abundance: .; d_gene: .; CDR3nt: TGTGCCAGCAGCTTAGGGGGTAGTACTGGAAACACCATATATTTT; CDR3aa: CASSLGGSTGNTIYF
j_gene: TRBJ1-2; v_gene: TRBV28; abundance: .; d_gene: .; CDR3nt: TGTGCCAGCCATGGTTGGGGCTACACCTTC; CDR3aa: CASHGWGYTF
j_gene: TRBJ2-5; v_gene: TRBV7-2; abundance: once; d_gene: .; CDR3nt: TGTGCCAGCAGCCGCGAGGAGACCCAGTACTTC; CDR3aa: CASSREETQYF
j_gene: TRBJ2-5; v_gene: TRBV5-4; abundance: .; d_gene: .; CDR3nt: TGTGCCAGCAGCCTGGGGGTCGGGGGAGAGACCCAGTACTTC; CDR3aa: CASSLGVGGETQYF
j_gene: TRBJ1-2; v_gene: TRBV6-2/TRBV6-3; abundance: .; d_gene: .; CDR3nt: TGTGCCAGCAGCCCATCCCCCCTTAGCTACACCTTC; CDR3aa: CASSPSPLSYTF
j_gene: TRBJ2-7; v_gene: TRBV9; abundance: .; d_gene: .; CDR3nt: TGTGCCAGCAGCGTGGATACGACAGGTCCCATCGAGCAGTACTTC; CDR3aa: CASSVDTTGPIEQYF
j_gene: TRBJ1-5; v_gene: TRBV19; abundance: .; d_gene: TRBD1; CDR3nt: TGTGCCAGTAGTAATAGTATCATCCGGGGACAGCTTAGCAATCAGCCCCAGCATTTT; CDR3aa: CASSNSIIRGQLSNQPQHF
j_gene: TRBJ1-5; v_gene: TRBV6-5; abundance: .; d_gene: .; CDR3nt: TGTGCCAGCAGTTATATCACGGGAGATCAGCCCCAGCATTTT; CDR3aa: CASSYITGDQPQHF
j_gene: TRBJ2-7; v_gene: TRBV9; abundance: .; d_gene: .; CDR3nt: TGTGCCAGCAGCGTAGACCCTAGCGTAGGCGAGCAGTACTTC; CDR3aa: CASSVDPSVGEQYF
j_gene: TRBJ1-1; v_gene: TRBV5-1; abundance: few; d_gene: .; CDR3nt: TGCGCCAGCAGCTCGGGCCTCTCAGGCCTGAACACTGAAGCTTTCTTT; CDR3aa: CASSSGLSGLNTEAFF
j_gene: TRBJ2-7; v_gene: TRBV4-1; abundance: .; d_gene: .; CDR3nt: TGCGCCAGCAGCCAACTTCTTGGATCCTACGAGCAGTACTTC; CDR3aa: CASSQLLGSYEQYF
j_gene: TRBJ1-6; v_gene: TRBV6-4; abundance: once; d_gene: .; CDR3nt: TGTGCCAGCAGTGACTCGTATGGGGGTACCCTCCACTTT; CDR3aa: CASSDSYGGTLHF
j_gene: TRBJ2-1; v_gene: TRBV11-3; abundance: .; d_gene: .; CDR3nt: TGTGCCAGCAGCTTAGGGGGAGGAAACTACAATGAGCAGTTCTTC; CDR3aa: CASSLGGGNYNEQFF
j_gene: TRBJ2-4; v_gene: TRBV28; abundance: .; d_gene: .; CDR3nt: TGTGCCAGCAGTAGTCCCAAAGCCAAAAACATTCAGTACTTC; CDR3aa: CASSSPKAKNIQYF
j_gene: TRBJ1-5; v_gene: TRBV7-2; abundance: .; d_gene: TRBD1; CDR3nt: TGTGCCAGCAGCATAGACAGGGGGGGCAATCAGCCCCAGCATTTT; CDR3aa: CASSIDRGGNQPQHF
j_gene: TRBJ2-1; v_gene: TRBV18; abundance: .; d_gene: TRBD2; CDR3nt: TGTGCCAGCTCACCGTTGGCGGGGGGCACCAATGAGCAGTTCTTC; CDR3aa: CASSPLAGGTNEQFF
j_gene: TRBJ1-4; v_gene: TRBV6-1; abundance: once; d_gene: .; CDR3nt: TGTGCCAGCAGTGAACAGGGAAGTGTGGGTGAAAAACTGTTTTTT; CDR3aa: CASSEQGSVGEKLFF
j_gene: TRBJ2-1; v_gene: TRBV5-1; abundance: .; d_gene: .; CDR3nt: TGCGCCAGCAGCGAGACTCGGAGCTCCTACAATGAGCAGTTCTTC; CDR3aa: CASSETRSSYNEQFF
j_gene: TRBJ2-3; v_gene: TRBV7-2; abundance: .; d_gene: .; CDR3nt: TGTGCCAGCAGCTTCGGCGCAGATACGCAGTATTTT; CDR3aa: CASSFGADTQYF
j_gene: TRBJ2-5; v_gene: TRBV5-1; abundance: .; d_gene: .; CDR3nt: TGCGCCAGCAGCTTTTCACGGGGCCGAGAGACCCAGTACTTC; CDR3aa: CASSFSRGRETQYF
j_gene: TRBJ2-3; v_gene: TRBV9; abundance: .; d_gene: .; CDR3nt: TGTGCCAGCAGCTCCAAACGAGATACGCAGTATTTT; CDR3aa: CASSSKRDTQYF
j_gene: TRBJ2-3; v_gene: TRBV10-3; abundance: once; d_gene: TRBD2; CDR3nt: TGTGCCACCCACGGGACTAACGTTAGCACAGATACGCAGTATTTT; CDR3aa: CATHGTNVSTDTQYF
j_gene: TRBJ1-4; v_gene: TRBV4-1; abundance: .; d_gene: .; CDR3nt: TGCGCCAGCAGCCAAGACTCGTATTCCCCTACAGGCCCAAATGAAAAACTGTTTTTT; CDR3aa: CASSQDSYSPTGPNEKLFF
j_gene: TRBJ1-2; v_gene: TRBV29-1; abundance: .; d_gene: TRBD1; CDR3nt: TGCAGCGTTGCAAAGGGACAGAGTTATGGCTACACCTTC; CDR3aa: CSVAKGQSYGYTF
j_gene: TRBJ2-1; v_gene: TRBV3-1/TRBV3-2; abundance: .; d_gene: TRBD1; CDR3nt: TGTGCCAGCAGCCATGACAGGGGTTATGAGCAGTTCTTC; CDR3aa: CASSHDRGYEQFF
j_gene: TRBJ2-1; v_gene: TRBV7-8; abundance: once; d_gene: .; CDR3nt: TGTGCCAGCAGCTTAGCTATCAATGAGCAGTTCTTC; CDR3aa: CASSLAINEQFF
j_gene: TRBJ2-1; v_gene: TRBV27; abundance: once; d_gene: .; CDR3nt: TGTGCCAGCAGTTTATCGAAATTCTATAATGAGCAGTTCTTC; CDR3aa: CASSLSKFYNEQFF
j_gene: TRBJ1-6; v_gene: TRBV9; abundance: .; d_gene: .; CDR3nt: TGTGCCAGCAGCGTACGGCCCGAGAGGGACTCACCCCTCCACTTT; CDR3aa: CASSVRPERDSPLHF
j_gene: TRBJ2-7; v_gene: TRBV7-8; abundance: .; d_gene: TRBD1; CDR3nt: TGTGCCAGCAGCTCCCGGACAGGGGGCGTCAACGAGCAGTACTTC; CDR3aa: CASSSRTGGVNEQYF
j_gene: TRBJ2-5; v_gene: TRBV7-3; abundance: .; d_gene: .; CDR3nt: TGTGCCAGCAGCGCACGGACGGGAGAGACCCAGTACTTC; CDR3aa: CASSARTGETQYF
j_gene: TRBJ2-7; v_gene: TRBV11-2; abundance: .; d_gene: .; CDR3nt: TGTGCCAGCAGCACCGGGACACATTACGAGCAGTACTTC; CDR3aa: CASSTGTHYEQYF
j_gene: TRBJ2-1; v_gene: TRBV5-1; abundance: .; d_gene: .; CDR3nt: TGCGCCAGCAGCAGACGTCCCGGACAGCCCGCTAGTGAGCAGTTCTTC; CDR3aa: CASSRRPGQPASEQFF
j_gene: TRBJ1-1; v_gene: TRBV6-2/TRBV6-3; abundance: .; d_gene: .; CDR3nt: TGTGCCAGCAGTTCGCAGGGCTTCACCATGAACACTGAAGCTTTCTTT; CDR3aa: CASSSQGFTMNTEAFF
j_gene: TRBJ2-7; v_gene: TRBV28; abundance: .; d_gene: .; CDR3nt: TGTGCCAGCAGTTTATGGCACGAGCAGTACTTC; CDR3aa: CASSLWHEQYF
j_gene: TRBJ2-7; v_gene: TRBV27; abundance: .; d_gene: TRBD1; CDR3nt: TGTGCCAGCAGGAAGGGATTCGGACAGGTGGGCTACGAGCAGTACTTC; CDR3aa: CASRKGFGQVGYEQYF
j_gene: TRBJ2-5; v_gene: TRBV5-1; abundance: .; d_gene: .; CDR3nt: TGCGCCAGCGCAACTAACCAAGAGACCCAGTACTTC; CDR3aa: CASATNQETQYF
j_gene: TRBJ1-6; v_gene: TRBV7-2; abundance: .; d_gene: TRBD1; CDR3nt: TGTGCCAGCAGCCGCTCCACAGGGGATAATTCACCCCTCCACTTT; CDR3aa: CASSRSTGDNSPLHF
j_gene: TRBJ2-1; v_gene: TRBV7-2; abundance: .; d_gene: .; CDR3nt: TGTGCCAGCAGCTTAGCGGCCCGTAACTCCTACAATGAGCAGTTCTTC; CDR3aa: CASSLAARNSYNEQFF
j_gene: TRBJ2-2; v_gene: TRBV7-6; abundance: .; d_gene: .; CDR3nt: TGTGCCAGCAGCCTTACCGGGACACCGAACACCGGGGAGCTGTTTTTT; CDR3aa: CASSLTGTPNTGELFF
j_gene: TRBJ1-3; v_gene: TRBV5-1; abundance: .; d_gene: TRBD1; CDR3nt: TGCGCCAGCAGCTTACAGGGGATCTCTGGAAACACCATATATTTT; CDR3aa: CASSLQGISGNTIYF
j_gene: TRBJ1-5; v_gene: TRBV27; abundance: once; d_gene: .; CDR3nt: TGTGCCAGCAGCTCTGTCGGTATGAATCAGCCCCAGCATTTT; CDR3aa: CASSSVGMNQPQHF
j_gene: TRBJ2-1; v_gene: TRBV21-1; abundance: .; d_gene: .; CDR3nt: TGTGCCAGCAGCAAAGAAGGCGGGGGCTACAATGAGCAGTTCTTC; CDR3aa: CASSKEGGGYNEQFF
j_gene: TRBJ1-1; v_gene: TRBV18; abundance: .; d_gene: TRBD1; CDR3nt: TGTGCCAGCTCCCTGGGACAGGTGAACACTGAAGCTTTCTTT; CDR3aa: CASSLGQVNTEAFF
j_gene: TRBJ2-1; v_gene: TRBV24-1; abundance: .; d_gene: TRBD1; CDR3nt: TGTGCCACCAGTGCGCCGGGACAGGGAAGGAATGAGCAGTTCTTC; CDR3aa: CATSAPGQGRNEQFF
j_gene: TRBJ1-5; v_gene: TRBV3-1/TRBV3-2; abundance: .; d_gene: .; CDR3nt: TGTGCCAGCAGCCTCTTGGGGGGCAATCAGCCCCAGCATTTT; CDR3aa: CASSLLGGNQPQHF
j_gene: TRBJ1-1; v_gene: TRBV9; abundance: .; d_gene: TRBD1; CDR3nt: TGTGCCAGCAGCGTGTCGACAGGGAGGAACACTGAAGCTTTCTTT; CDR3aa: CASSVSTGRNTEAFF
j_gene: TRBJ1-1; v_gene: TRBV28; abundance: few; d_gene: TRBD1; CDR3nt: TGTGCCAGCAGTCGGGACAGGGTATCTGAAGCTTTCTTT; CDR3aa: CASSRDRVSEAFF
j_gene: TRBJ2-2; v_gene: TRBV7-9; abundance: .; d_gene: .; CDR3nt: TGTGCCAGCAGCGTAGGAGGGGATCCCGGGGAGCTGTTTTTT; CDR3aa: CASSVGGDPGELFF
j_gene: TRBJ1-5; v_gene: TRBV5-6; abundance: .; d_gene: TRBD1; CDR3nt: TGTGCCAGCAGCACATGGACCGTGGACAGGGCGAACCAGCCCCAGCATTTT; CDR3aa: CASSTWTVDRANQPQHF
j_gene: TRBJ1-1; v_gene: TRBV3-1/TRBV3-2; abundance: .; d_gene: .; CDR3nt: TGTGCCAGCAGCCAAGATCATTCGGGGGGTCCTTTCTTT; CDR3aa: CASSQDHSGGPFF
j_gene: TRBJ2-5; v_gene: TRBV2; abundance: .; d_gene: .; CDR3nt: TGTGCCAGCAGTGGGCCTGGGGAGACCCAGTACTTC; CDR3aa: CASSGPGETQYF
j_gene: TRBJ2-7; v_gene: TRBV11-1; abundance: .; d_gene: .; CDR3nt: TGTGCCAGCAGCCCTCTAGGTGGCGGATACGAGCAGTACTTC; CDR3aa: CASSPLGGGYEQYF
j_gene: TRBJ2-6; v_gene: TRBV3-1/TRBV3-2; abundance: once; d_gene: .; CDR3nt: TGTGCCAGCAGCCAAGATGTAGTCTCTGGGGCCAACGTCCTGACTTTC; CDR3aa: CASSQDVVSGANVLTF
j_gene: TRBJ1-1; v_gene: TRBV28; abundance: .; d_gene: .; CDR3nt: TGTGCCAGCACCCCCCAAATGAACACTGAAGCTTTCTTT; CDR3aa: CASTPQMNTEAFF